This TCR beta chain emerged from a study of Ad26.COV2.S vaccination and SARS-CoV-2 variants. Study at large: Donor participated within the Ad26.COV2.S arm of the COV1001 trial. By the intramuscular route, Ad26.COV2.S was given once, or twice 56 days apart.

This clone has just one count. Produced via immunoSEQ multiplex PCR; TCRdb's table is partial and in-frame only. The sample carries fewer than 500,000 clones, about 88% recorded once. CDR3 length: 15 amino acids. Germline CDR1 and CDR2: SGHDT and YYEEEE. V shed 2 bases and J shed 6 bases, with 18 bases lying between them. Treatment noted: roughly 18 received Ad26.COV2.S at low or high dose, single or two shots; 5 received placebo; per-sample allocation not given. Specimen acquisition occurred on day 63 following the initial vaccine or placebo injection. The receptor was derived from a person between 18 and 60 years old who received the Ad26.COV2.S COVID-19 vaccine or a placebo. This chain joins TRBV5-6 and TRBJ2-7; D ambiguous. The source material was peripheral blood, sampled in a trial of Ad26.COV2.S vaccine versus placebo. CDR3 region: CASSFLNGPPSEQYF. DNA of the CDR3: TGTGCCAGCAGCTTCCTTAACGGGCCTCCCTCCGAGCAGTACTTC.